The 26 T cell receptor beta chains in this list originate from one sample, sequenced in a study of CD8 T cells in ankylosing spondylitis. TCRdb reanalysed the 5' RACE reads using MiXCR and keeps one entry per CDR3 protein. The sample consists of 250,000 to 400,000 distinct CDR3 sequences, under 14% of them appearing once. The sample was blood, either unsorted or a sorted T cell fraction (not recorded which). The receptor source for this set is a female donor with ankylosing spondylitis or in good health (not recorded which).

The table lists this clonotype with many counts. The chain employs TRBV27 and TRBJ1-5; 9 nucleotides line up with TRBD1. CDR3 length: 15 residues. CDR1 is MNHEY, CDR2 SMNVEV, per germline (reference sequence). The trim removed 2 bases at V and 5 bases at J, leaving 4 bases unmatched. The CDR3 is CASSLGTGTHQPQHF. As DNA, the CDR3 is TGTGCCAGCAGTTTAGGGACAGGGACCCATCAGCCCCAGCATTTT.

This clonotype was seen repeatedly, ten times or more. This rearrangement joins TRBV7-2 to TRBJ1-2, with D perhaps matching TRBD1 (5 bases). Trimming shortened V by 0 bases and J by 6 bases, and 17 bases separated the two germline ends. CDR3 size: 16 residues. Germline V gene data show CDR1 as SGHTA and CDR2 as FQGNSA. CDR3 nucleotide sequence: TGTGCCAGCAGCTTAGCCACACAGGTTGGGATCGATGGCTACACCTTC. Protein sequence: CASSLATQVGIDGYTF.

This clonotype was seen a handful of times. The chain recombines TRBV7-2 with TRBJ1-6; D is uncertain. Deletions cut 7 bases from V and 4 bases from J, with 8 bases between. The CDR3 length is 13 residues. Germline assignment: CDR1 SGHTA and CDR2 FQGNSA. The CDR3 spells CASTTKYNSPLHF. The CDR3 DNA reads as TGTGCCAGCACGACTAAGTATAATTCACCCCTCCACTTT.

This clonotype was detected many times. The chain couples TRBV5-1 to TRBJ2-7; 8 nucleotides line up with TRBD1. V lost 4 bases, J lost 4 bases, and 13 bases stayed unmatched. Germline values: CDR1 SGHRS, CDR2 YFSETQ. This CDR3 comprises 16 residues. CDR3 bases: TGCGCCAGCAGCCTCAACCCCCAGGGGGCAGGGTACGAGCAGTACTTC. Protein product: CASSLNPQGAGYEQYF.

This clonotype was counted at least ten times. The gene calls are TRBV12-3 or TRBV12-4 and TRBJ2-2; the D is unclear. V gave up 5 bases and J gave up 0 bases, with 7 bases separating them. This CDR3 is 14 amino acids long. The chain's CDR3 is CASSAQPNTGELFF. The CDR3 region has the DNA TGTGCCAGCAGTGCGCAGCCGAACACCGGGGAGCTGTTTTTT.

The sample holds a few counts of this clonotype. The V call is TRBV19, the J call TRBJ2-1, with TRBD2 matching over 12 bases. This CDR3 has 16 amino acids. The germline V gene encodes CDR1 LNHDA and CDR2 SQIVND (reference sequence). V lost 6 bases and J lost 9; bases outside the gene matches: 12. The CDR3 sequence: CASRDLAGGQRSEQFF. As DNA, the CDR3 is TGTGCCAGTAGAGACCTAGCGGGGGGGCAGAGGAGTGAGCAGTTCTTC.

This clonotype was detected ten times or more. The chain uses TRBV6-2 or TRBV6-3 and TRBJ1-2; D ambiguous. Germline loops: CDR1 MNHEY, CDR2 SVGEGT. V was cut by 5 bases and J by 8 bases, with 9 bases left in between. This CDR3 has 11 amino acids. CDR3 sequence reads: CASSDIFGYTF. For the CDR3, the DNA is TGTGCCAGCAGTGACATCTTCGGCTACACCTTC.

This sequence joins TRBV7-9 and TRBJ2-1, with a possible D match to TRBD1 (6 bases). CDR3 size: 14 residues. Germline V CDR1 and CDR2: SEHNR, FQNEAQ (reference sequence). Trimming shortened V by 5 bases and J by 11 bases, and 19 bases separated the two germline ends. DNA for the CDR3: TGTGCCAGCAGCAAGACAGGATCTGTGGCTCAGCAGTTCTTC. The encoded protein is CASSKTGSVAQQFF.

This clonotype was counted at least ten times. The chain has TRBV5-1 and TRBJ2-2; D remains ambiguous. Per the germline V gene, CDR1 is SGHRS and CDR2 is YFSETQ. The CDR3 covers 15 residues. V lost 0 bases and J 6 bases, leaving 12 bases between the germline ends. CDR3 amino acids: CASSLESIVAGELFF. The CDR3 bases are TGCGCCAGCAGCTTGGAAAGTATAGTGGCCGGGGAGCTGTTTTTT.

J is TRBJ2-6 and V is TRBV27, with a possible D match to TRBD1 (5 bases). Deletions cut 2 bases from V and 2 bases from J, with 13 bases between. Looked up from germline, CDR1 is MNHEY and CDR2 is SMNVEV (reference sequence). CDR3 length: 17 residues. CDR3 amino acids: CASSLSQGVAGANVLTF. The CDR3 nucleotides are TGTGCCAGCAGTTTAAGTCAGGGCGTAGCTGGGGCCAACGTCCTGACTTTC.

The sample holds many counts of this clonotype. This sequence joins TRBV20-1 and TRBJ2-3; possible D gene TRBD2, 6 bases. The CDR3 has 15 amino acids. Trimming took 6 bases from V and 8 from J, leaving 24 bases between them. The germline gives CDR1 DFQATT, CDR2 SNEGSKA (reference sequence). Written as DNA, the CDR3 is TGCAGTGCGGGAGAGGTGGCCGATAGGAGGGGTACGCAGTATTTT. Amino acid sequence: CSAGEVADRRGTQYF.

This clonotype was recorded at least ten times. The chain uses TRBV20-1 and TRBJ2-7, with TRBD2 matching over 7 bases. The CDR3 covers 13 residues. The junction had 3 bases not matched to a gene; V was cut back by 4 bases and J by 0 bases. CDR1 is DFQATT and CDR2 is SNEGSKA in the germline V gene (reference sequence). In nucleotides, the CDR3 is TGCAGTGCTAAAAGGGAGGGCTCCTACGAGCAGTACTTC. It yields the protein CSAKREGSYEQYF.

This clonotype was recorded at least ten times. The chain couples TRBV11-2 to TRBJ2-1; possibly TRBD1 or TRBD2 for D (5 bases each). This CDR3 spans 14 amino acids. From germline, CDR1 is SGHAT and CDR2 FQNNGV. The V end was cut by 5 bases, the J end by 12 bases, with 20 bases between. This CDR3 reads CASSAFGYGAGQFF. The CDR3 nucleotides read TGTGCCAGCAGCGCGTTCGGCTATGGGGCGGGGCAGTTCTTC.

This clonotype was seen more than once but under ten times. V and J are TRBV5-1 and TRBJ2-1; unclear D gene. V lost 0 bases and J 0 bases, leaving 10 bases between the germline ends. This CDR3 has 16 residues. Germline CDR1 reads SGHRS; CDR2 reads YFSETQ. CDR3 in amino acids: CASSLEEASSYNEQFF. In nucleotides, the CDR3 is TGCGCCAGCAGCTTGGAGGAAGCGAGCTCCTACAATGAGCAGTTCTTC.

The chain recombines TRBV27 with TRBJ1-2; D possibly corresponds to TRBD1 (6 bases). The CDR3 has 15 residues. With 5 bases removed from V and 0 bases from J, the gap between germline ends came to 13 bases. Germline V lookup: CDR1 MNHEY, CDR2 SMNVEV (reference sequence). CDR3 bases: TGTGCCAGCAGTGCCCGGACAGCTTCTAACTATGGCTACACCTTC. Translation gives CASSARTASNYGYTF.

This clonotype has ten or more counts. The chain links TRBV12-3 or TRBV12-4 to TRBJ1-4; D unclear. This CDR3 spans 14 amino acids. The V end was cut by 2 bases, the J end by 10 bases, with 14 bases between. The CDR3 region has the DNA TGTGCCAGCAGTTTACCCAGGCCCGCGGGAAAACTGTTTTTT. This encodes CASSLPRPAGKLFF.

This clonotype was counted ten times or more. The gene calls are TRBV5-5 and TRBJ1-1, with a tentative D call TRBD1 (6 bases). The germline V gene encodes CDR1 SGHKS and CDR2 YYEKEE (reference sequence). Trimming stripped 0 bases from V and 2 bases from J, with 11 bases between. CDR3 length equals 15 residues. CDR3 nucleotides: TGTGCCAGCAGCTTGGTGGGGACAACCAACACTGAAGCTTTCTTT. It codes for CASSLVGTTNTEAFF.

A few counts support this clonotype. The DNA of the CDR3 is TGTGCCAGCAGCCAAGACAGCTCTATCACTAATGAAAAACTGTTTTTT. Amino acid sequence: CASSQDSSITNEKLFF. The chain uses TRBV4-2 and TRBJ1-4; D uncertain. Germline V gives CDR1 LGHNA, CDR2 YNFKEQ. V was cut by 0 bases and J by 2 bases, with 10 bases left in between. The CDR3 contains 16 residues.

The chain employs TRBV6-1 and TRBJ2-3, with no clear D. Germline V lookup: CDR1 MNHNS, CDR2 SASEGT. This CDR3 region has 13 residues. Trimming removed 8 bases from V and 3 bases from J, with 12 bases in between. The CDR3 sequence: CASGVLATDTQYF. The CDR3 DNA is TGTGCCAGCGGGGTTTTAGCTACAGATACGCAGTATTTT.

This clonotype turned up a few times. The chain recombines TRBV12-3 or TRBV12-4 with TRBJ2-5; D is possibly TRBD1 (6 bases). V dropped 4 bases and J dropped 7 bases, with 13 bases sitting between them. The CDR3 loop spans 13 amino acids. The CDR3 nucleotides are TGTGCCAGCAGTTACAGGGTGGAAGGGACCCAGTACTTC. Its translation: CASSYRVEGTQYF.

This clonotype was picked up many times. V is TRBV20-1 and J is TRBJ1-2; 11 nucleotides line up with TRBD1. J was trimmed by 12 bases and V by 1 base; bases with no gene match: 4. Germline loops: CDR1 DFQATT, CDR2 SNEGSKA (reference sequence). The CDR3 is made up of 12 amino acids. The CDR3 DNA reads as TGCAGTGCTAGAGGGGACAGGGGGGCAGACACCTTC. Residues: CSARGDRGADTF.

There are many counts of this clonotype. The CDR3, as DNA: TGCAGTGCTACCCTGCCCAGTAGCGATGAGCAGTTCTTC. Translating it yields CSATLPSSDEQFF. The rearrangement links TRBV20-1 to TRBJ2-1; maybe TRBD2 (5 bases). The CDR3 is made up of 13 amino acids. Germline CDR1 DFQATT, CDR2 SNEGSKA (reference sequence). V shed 4 bases and J shed 8 bases, with 15 bases lying between them.

This clonotype has a count of ten or more. CDR3 protein: CASSLVLGKNTEAFF. CDR3 DNA: TGTGCCAGCAGCTTGGTATTGGGCAAGAACACTGAAGCTTTCTTT. The rearrangement uses TRBV5-4 and TRBJ1-1; D is undetermined. The CDR3 has 15 residues. The V and J ends lost 0 bases and 1 base respectively, with 10 bases between them. Germline V gene sequence: CDR1 SGHNT, CDR2 YYREEE (reference sequence). Complete variable domain (other parts from reference TRBV5-4 and TRBJ1-1): ETGVTQSPTHLIKTRGQQVTLRCSSQSGHNTVSWYQQALGQGPQFIFQYYREEENGRGNFPPRFSGLQFPNYSSELNVNALELDDSALYLCASSLVLGKNTEAFFGQGTRLTVV.

The rearrangement links TRBV28 to TRBJ2-6; D unresolved. V was clipped by 6 bases and J by 0 bases, with 12 bases between them. CDR3 length equals 16 residues. Germline V CDR1 and CDR2: MDHEN, SYDVKM. CDR3 in DNA: TGTGCCAGCAGCCCTACTCCGAACTCTGGGGCCAACGTCCTGACTTTC. Protein sequence: CASSPTPNSGANVLTF.

This clonotype was found many times. The genes are TRBV7-2 and TRBJ2-3; 8 bases are shared with TRBD1. V trimming: 2 bases; J trimming: 2 bases; junction bases outside the gene matches: 9. Germline values: CDR1 SGHTA, CDR2 FQGNSA. The CDR3 totals 17 residues. For the CDR3, the DNA is TGTGCCAGCAGCTTATGGGAAACAGGGGGAATCACAGATACGCAGTATTTT. It specifies CASSLWETGGITDTQYF.

This rearrangement joins TRBV5-1 to TRBJ2-3; possible D gene TRBD1, 5 bases. This CDR3 comprises 13 residues. The V end lost 8 bases, the J end lost 1 base, and 11 bases lay between the germline ends. The germline gives CDR1 SGHRS, CDR2 YFSETQ. DNA of the CDR3: TGCGCCAGTTCGGTCAGGGGCACAGATACGCAGTATTTT. Encoded protein: CASSVRGTDTQYF.